This paragraph covers one T cell receptor (beta chain) sequence. The germline V and J ends were trimmed by 0 bases and 4 bases, with 4 bases remaining between them. Per germline, CDR1 MNHEY and CDR2 SVGAGI. This CDR3 has 13 amino acids. The entry originates in a study of shared clonotypes between healthy human individuals. The protocol was immunoSEQ multiplex PCR, while the TCRdb copy is restricted to in-frame clones and leaves out a portion. The sample comprises millions of clones, approximately 95% of which are singletons, and about 0.13% rests with the top ten. This clonotype originated in a man aged 18 to 29 in good health. The specimen was naive CD4+ T cells sorted from blood. Described subset: CD45RA+ positively selected. The gene calls are TRBV6-5 and TRBJ2-1; D is ambiguous. The CDR3 DNA reads TGTGCCAGCAGTTACTCAGTATACAATGAGCAGTTCTTC. Amino acids: CASSYSVYNEQFF.